Listed here are 16 T cell receptor beta chains from one sample, sequenced in a study of blood T cell repertoires in COVID-19. Assay used: immunoSEQ multiplex PCR; TCRdb lists only in-frame clones, some missing. This sample has 88,000 or so clones, with 83% found just once. The sample taken for sequencing was peripheral blood. These receptors were obtained from a human donor in a cohort sampled during active COVID-19.

This clone was seen more than once but under ten times. V and J are TRBV9 and TRBJ1-6, with 8 bases matching TRBD1. The CDR3 covers 13 residues. With 4 bases clipped from V and 8 bases from J, the junction kept 2 bases outside the gene matches. Germline CDR1 SGDLS, CDR2 YYNGEE. The CDR3 DNA sequence: TGTGCCAGCAGCACGACAGGGGATTCACCCCTCCACTTT. Its protein is CASSTTGDSPLHF.

The chain joins TRBV28 to TRBJ2-1, with 9 nucleotides matching TRBD2. Germline V CDR1 and CDR2: MDHEN, SYDVKM. There are 12 residues in the CDR3. CDR3 in DNA: TGTGGTTGCGGGAGGGCCTATAGTGAGCAGTTCTTC. The encoded protein is CGCGRAYSEQFF.

The rearrangement joins TRBV3-1 (or the pseudogene TRBV3-2) to TRBJ2-1; 9 bases align to TRBD2. The CDR3 runs to 16 residues. The J segment lost 3 bases and the V segment lost 0 bases, leaving 3 bases of the junction unmatched. Germline V gives CDR1 LGHDT, CDR2 YNNKEL (reference sequence). CDR3 loop: CASSQEGTSHYNEQFF. Written as DNA, the CDR3 is TGTGCCAGCAGCCAAGAGGGGACTAGCCACTACAATGAGCAGTTCTTC.

This chain links TRBV19 with TRBJ2-1, with D perhaps TRBD1 (5 bases). The germline gives CDR1 LNHDA, CDR2 SQIVND (reference sequence). Trimming removed 0 bases at V and 6 bases at J, with 9 bases between. The CDR3 contains 14 residues. CDR3 DNA sequence: TGTGCCAGTAGTATAGAAGACAGCCTCAATGAGCAGTTCTTC. Translation gives CASSIEDSLNEQFF. The whole variable domain, remainder taken from reference TRBV19 and TRBJ2-1, is DGGITQSPKYLFRKEGQNVTLSCEQNLNHDAMYWYRQDPGQGLRLIYYSQIVNDFQKGDIAEGYSVSREKKESFPLTVTSAQKNPTAFYLCASSIEDSLNEQFFGPGTRLTVL.

The chain joins TRBV19 to TRBJ1-5, with TRBD1 matching 7 bases. Germline CDR1 and CDR2: LNHDA and SQIVND (reference sequence). The CDR3 consists of 18 residues. The V and J ends lost 7 bases and 1 base, in that order; junction bases with no gene match: 16. The DNA of the CDR3 is TGTGCCAGTAACCGATTCGGCGGGGACAGCTCGAGCAATCAGCCCCAGCATTTT. Amino acid sequence: CASNRFGGDSSSNQPQHF.

The chain carries TRBV28 and TRBJ1-5; perhaps TRBD1 as D (5 bases). The CDR3 is 18 residues long. Germline assignment: CDR1 MDHEN and CDR2 SYDVKM. V lost 6 bases and J lost 1, with 22 bases in between. This CDR3 is CASSPTRGGMRSNQPQHF. The CDR3, as DNA: TGTGCCAGCAGCCCCACTCGTGGGGGGATGAGAAGCAATCAGCCCCAGCATTTT.

The J gene is TRBJ1-3, the V gene TRBV2; tentative D call: TRBD1 (6 bases). From germline, CDR1 is SNHLY and CDR2 FYNNEI. The CDR3 runs to 17 residues. Trimming stripped 4 bases from V and 0 bases from J, with 16 bases between. Written as DNA, the CDR3 is TGTGCCAGCAGTGCCACAGGGATCCCTCGCTCTGGAAACACCATATATTTT. Its translation is CASSATGIPRSGNTIYF.

The chain employs TRBV6-5 and TRBJ1-1, with D possibly matching TRBD1 (5 bases). Trimming left V 1 base short and J 3 bases short, with 6 bases between. The length of the CDR3 is 13 residues. Per the germline V gene, CDR1 is MNHEY and CDR2 is SVGAGI. Written as DNA, the CDR3 is TGTGCCAGCAGTTACTTCAGGGACACTGAAGCTTTCTTT. This codes for CASSYFRDTEAFF.

The V call is TRBV28, the J call TRBJ2-2, with TRBD1 matching 7 bases. Per germline, CDR1 MDHEN and CDR2 SYDVKM. The J segment lost 4 bases and the V segment lost 11 bases, leaving 7 bases of the junction unmatched. The CDR3 is 13 residues long. CDR3 residues: CAQGVPGTGELFF. CDR3 sequence (DNA): TGTGCCCAGGGGGTTCCCGGCACCGGGGAGCTGTTTTTT.

This clone was counted between two and nine times. This chain uses TRBV3-1 (or the pseudogene TRBV3-2) with TRBJ2-1; perhaps TRBD1 as D (6 bases). Per germline, CDR1 LGHDT and CDR2 YNNKEL (reference sequence). With 2 bases removed from V and 6 bases from J, the gap between germline ends came to 14 bases. This CDR3 comprises 15 residues. As DNA, the CDR3 is TGTGCCAGCAGCCAACTGGACAGCTATGGCAATGAGCAGTTCTTC. It translates to CASSQLDSYGNEQFF.

The chain has TRBV7-8 and TRBJ2-2, with D possibly being TRBD1 (6 bases). The CDR3 spans 16 residues. Germline V lookup: CDR1 SGHVS, CDR2 FQNEAQ. The V and J ends lost 2 bases and 0 bases respectively, with 10 bases between them. The CDR3 loop reads CASSLTGHTNTGELFF. The DNA of the CDR3 is TGTGCCAGCAGCTTAACGGGACACACGAACACCGGGGAGCTGTTTTTT.

This chain joins TRBV7-9 and TRBJ2-2; TRBD2 matches 13 bases. Trimming removed 2 bases from V and 3 bases from J; junction bases left unmatched: 6. This CDR3 comprises 18 residues. In germline, CDR1 is SEHNR, CDR2 FQNEAQ (reference sequence). The CDR3 region has the DNA TGTGCCAGCAGCTTAATCCCTGGACTAGCGGGGGACACCGGGGAGCTGTTTTTT. Translation gives CASSLIPGLAGDTGELFF.

This clone was picked up a small number of times. The chain combines TRBV9 with TRBJ2-7; 7 nucleotides align to TRBD1. Trimming cost V 1 base and J 2 bases; bases outside gene matches: 15. The germline CDR1 and CDR2 sequences are SGDLS and YYNGEE. The CDR3 is 18 amino acids. This CDR3 reads CASSVSVVRDQGAYEQYF. The CDR3, as DNA: TGTGCCAGCAGCGTATCGGTAGTCCGAGACCAGGGGGCCTACGAGCAGTACTTC.

V usage is TRBV2 and J usage is TRBJ1-2; TRBD1 might be the D (6 bases). Trimming shortened V by 2 bases and J by 7 bases, and 17 bases separated the two germline ends. Germline V gene data show CDR1 as SNHLY and CDR2 as FYNNEI. The CDR3 runs to 15 residues. The CDR3 coding sequence is TGTGCCAGCAGTGAAAATATGGGGACACTGCTTGGCTACACCTTC. Translated, it gives CASSENMGTLLGYTF.

The V gene is TRBV5-1, the J gene TRBJ2-1; perhaps TRBD2 as D (6 bases). The germline V gene has CDR1 SGHRS and CDR2 YFSETQ. The V and J ends lost 7 bases and 7 bases respectively, with 21 bases between them. CDR3 length: 15 residues. The CDR3 protein is CASGPQGLTGNEQFF. CDR3 nucleotide sequence: TGCGCCAGCGGACCCCAGGGACTTACGGGGAATGAGCAGTTCTTC.

The chain is built from TRBV7-2 and TRBJ2-7; tentative D call: TRBD2 (6 bases). The CDR3 is 15 residues long. CDR1 is SGHTA, CDR2 FQGNSA, per germline. V was shortened by 3 bases and J by 2 bases, with 14 bases between the two germline ends. CDR3 loop: CASSFVAGTTYEQYF. CDR3 bases: TGTGCCAGCAGCTTTGTGGCGGGAACTACCTACGAGCAGTACTTC.